This TCR beta chain was identified during a study of response to subunit inactivated influenza vaccine. A single record per CDR3 protein comes from TCRdb applying MiXCR to the RT-PCR reads. Of about 540,000 distinct CDR3 sequences in the sample, less than 25% are singletons; the top ten hold roughly 2.8%. After removal of 3 bases from V and 3 bases from J, the junction contained 4 bases not matched to a gene. Germline CDR1 reads MRHNA; CDR2 reads SNTAGT. This CDR3 has 14 amino acids. The same sample was also studied in work on T cells expressing NK-cell markers. This second study notes: What made the TCR beta cDNA was 5'RACE template switching with UMIs. Seropositivity for HCMV was found in most of the eight sequenced donors, with one seronegative. Where a handful of donors were concerned, these clonotypes also led the CD3+CD56-NKG2C+ fraction.

The sample was CD4+ T cells sorted from PBMCs, taken approximately 12 days after vaccination. The chain uses TRBV6-4 and TRBJ1-2, with TRBD1 identical over 7 bases. This clonotype was sampled from a man between 45 and 60 years old who received an inactivated influenza vaccine. CDR3 sequence: CASSETDRDYGYTF. DNA for the CDR3: TGTGCCAGCAGTGAAACCGACAGGGACTATGGCTACACCTTC.